The 25 T cell receptor beta chains in this list originate from one sample, sequenced in a study of OX40 agonist ivuxolimab in advanced cancers. Repertoires were generated with immunoSEQ multiplex PCR, while TCRdb's copy carries only in-frame clones and drops some. This sample carries around 100,000 clones, around nine tenths of them seen once, and the ten largest clones take 0.25% to 0.35%. The sample was CD4+ or CD8+ T cells sorted from blood, taken in a trial of the OX40 agonist ivuxolimab. The receptors derive from an adult with an advanced solid tumor such as melanoma, head and neck, liver or kidney cancer.

In its sample, this clone was seen once. The rearrangement links TRBV28 to TRBJ2-7, with D uncertain. V lost 5 bases, J lost 3 bases, and 11 bases lay in between. There are 13 residues in the CDR3. Germline V gene data show CDR1 as MDHEN and CDR2 as SYDVKM. The CDR3 loop reads CASSNLVGYEQYF. The CDR3 coding sequence is TGTGCCAGCAGTAATCTGGTAGGCTACGAGCAGTACTTC.

This clone was seen once. The rearrangement joins TRBV28 to TRBJ1-6, with TRBD1 identical over 10 bases. V shed 3 bases and J 12 bases; nucleotides not matched to a gene: 5. Germline V gene data show CDR1 as MDHEN and CDR2 as SYDVKM. The CDR3 has 14 amino acids. In nucleotides, the CDR3 is TGTGCCAGCAGTTTCGGGACAGGGGCAGAACCCCTCCACTTT. This gives the protein CASSFGTGAEPLHF. Combining the CDR3 with reference TRBV28 and TRBJ1-6 gives the whole variable domain DVKVTQSSRYLVKRTGEKVFLECVQDMDHENMFWYRQDPGLGLRLIYFSYDVKMKEKGDIPEGYSVSREKKERFSLILESASTNQTSMYLCASSFGTGAEPLHFGNGTRLTVT.

This clone was seen just once. The CDR3 DNA sequence: TGTGCCAGCTCACCAGTTCCAGAGACCCAGTACTTC. This codes for CASSPVPETQYF. The chain has TRBV18 and TRBJ2-5; D is uncertain. CDR3 length: 12 residues. The V gene's germline CDR1 is KGHSH and CDR2 LQKENI. The germline V and J ends were trimmed by 2 bases and 4 bases, with 5 bases remaining between them.

The CDR3 here is CASSPSRGTTNEKLFF. The CDR3 DNA reads as TGTGCCAGCTCACCCTCCCGGGGGACAACTAATGAAAAACTGTTTTTT. The rearrangement joins TRBV18 to TRBJ1-4, with a weak D call TRBD1 (5 bases). The CDR3 sequence is 16 residues long. Germline V gene lookup returns CDR1 KGHSH and CDR2 LQKENI. V was shortened by 3 bases and J by 0 bases, with 11 bases between the two germline ends.

The V call is TRBV18, the J call TRBJ2-3; no definite D call. V lost 4 bases, J lost 4 bases, and 12 bases lay in between. This CDR3 has 14 residues. From germline, CDR1 is KGHSH and CDR2 LQKENI. The CDR3 is CASSLNLGADTQYF. The CDR3, as DNA: TGTGCCAGCTCACTAAACCTTGGGGCAGATACGCAGTATTTT.

The J gene is TRBJ2-5, the V gene TRBV30, with D tentatively TRBD1 (6 bases). Trimming removed 0 bases from V and 2 bases from J, with 10 bases in between. The germline V gene has CDR1 GTSNPN and CDR2 SVGIG (reference sequence). This CDR3 contains 14 residues. This CDR3 reads CAWSVGGSQETQYF. For the CDR3, the DNA is TGTGCCTGGAGTGTAGGGGGTAGTCAAGAGACCCAGTACTTC.

The chain is built from TRBV28 and TRBJ1-3; D not certain. The CDR3 loop spans 12 amino acids. Germline V CDR1 and CDR2: MDHEN, SYDVKM. Deletions cut 1 base from V and 4 bases from J, with 2 bases between. The CDR3 loop reads CASSLYGNTIYF. The CDR3 nucleotides read TGTGCCAGCAGTTTATACGGAAACACCATATATTTT.

This sequence joins TRBV5-1 and TRBJ2-1, with 9 bases aligning to TRBD2. CDR3 length equals 17 residues. CDR1 is SGHRS and CDR2 is YFSETQ in the germline V gene. Trimming removed 0 bases from V and 1 base from J; junction bases left unmatched: 5. Here the CDR3 DNA reads TGCGCCAGCAGCTTGGGTGGTACTAGCGGGTCCTACAATGAGCAGTTCTTC. It specifies CASSLGGTSGSYNEQFF.

CDR3 bases: TGTGCCAGCAGCGTAGGTTTAGGGGTCGGCTATGGCTACACCTTC. It encodes CASSVGLGVGYGYTF. This chain uses TRBV9 with TRBJ1-2; weak D call: TRBD1 (5 bases). This CDR3 spans 15 amino acids. CDR1 and CDR2 (germline): SGDLS, YYNGEE. V was cut by 0 bases and J by 4 bases, with 13 bases left in between.

The chain is built from TRBV19 and TRBJ2-3, with 8 bases lining up with TRBD1. The CDR3 sequence is 14 residues long. Losses at the gene ends were 8 bases for V and 2 bases for J; bases not matched to a gene: 6. Germline V CDR1 and CDR2: LNHDA, SQIVND (reference sequence). The CDR3 sequence is CASGQGQHTDTQYF. CDR3 nucleotide sequence: TGTGCCAGTGGACAGGGCCAGCACACAGATACGCAGTATTTT.

This chain joins TRBV10-3 and TRBJ2-7; D is ambiguous. The CDR3 sequence is 13 residues long. Trimming stripped 0 bases from V and 6 bases from J, with 9 bases between. Germline values: CDR1 ENHRY, CDR2 SYGVKD. CDR3 loop: CAISESPALEQYF. The CDR3 bases are TGTGCCATCAGTGAGTCACCCGCCCTCGAGCAGTACTTC.

The chain has TRBV4-2 and TRBJ2-7; D might be TRBD1 (6 bases). CDR1 is LGHNA and CDR2 is YNFKEQ in the germline V gene. The CDR3 contains 15 residues. The germline V and J ends were trimmed by 0 bases and 6 bases, with 15 bases remaining between them. CDR3 bases: TGTGCCAGCAGCCAAGATTGGCAGGGGTGGGCCGAGCAGTACTTC. Amino acids: CASSQDWQGWAEQYF.

This chain uses TRBV27 with TRBJ1-1, with unresolved D. Germline CDR1 and CDR2: MNHEY and SMNVEV (reference sequence). The V end lost 0 bases, the J end lost 1 base, and 15 bases lay between the germline ends. This CDR3 contains 17 residues. Here the CDR3 DNA reads TGTGCCAGCAGTTTATCCGTCCTCAATCGGGCGAACACTGAAGCTTTCTTT. It specifies CASSLSVLNRANTEAFF.

The V and J genes are TRBV19 and TRBJ2-1, with unresolved D. Trimming left V 5 bases short and J 3 bases short, with 23 bases between. There are 18 residues in the CDR3. The germline CDR1 and CDR2 sequences are LNHDA and SQIVND (reference sequence). The CDR3 DNA follows: TGTGCCAGTAGTCGGGCATTTAGGCCAGGTGGGGTCTACAATGAGCAGTTCTTC. Protein sequence: CASSRAFRPGGVYNEQFF.

The chain employs TRBV30 and TRBJ2-1; D remains ambiguous. The CDR3 spans 12 residues. In germline, CDR1 is GTSNPN, CDR2 SVGIG (reference sequence). V lost 0 bases and J 6 bases, leaving 6 bases between the germline ends. The CDR3 spells CAWSVVANEQFF. The CDR3 DNA sequence: TGTGCCTGGAGTGTCGTGGCCAATGAGCAGTTCTTC.

As concerns this clone: In the same sample, other DNA sequences code for this CDR3. This chain uses TRBV11-1 with TRBJ2-3; TRBD2 might be the D (5 bases). Per germline, CDR1 SGHAT and CDR2 FQDESV (reference sequence). This CDR3 spans 11 amino acids. Trimming pared 6 bases from V and 6 bases from J, leaving 7 bases between. As DNA, the CDR3 is TGTGCCAGCAGGTCGGGGGATACGCAGTATTTT. Translating gives CASRSGDTQYF.

The sample holds one count of this clone. This CDR3 is also generated by other DNA sequences in the sample. The chain employs TRBV28 and TRBJ1-4; 9 positions agree with TRBD1. The CDR3 has 16 residues. V trimming: 2 bases; J trimming: 3 bases; junction bases outside the gene matches: 4. The V gene's germline CDR1 is MDHEN and CDR2 SYDVKM. The CDR3 is CASSLNRGRPNEKLFF. CDR3 bases: TGTGCCAGCAGTTTAAACAGGGGGCGGCCTAATGAAAAACTGTTTTTT.

This chain links TRBV21-1 with TRBJ2-1; the table names TRBD2, a call not compared with the DNA. TRBV21-1 constitutes a pseudogene. The length of the CDR3 is 18 residues. In DNA, the CDR3 is TGTGCCAGCAGCATTGCCCTCGGGACTAGCGGGATAGAAAATGAGCAGTTCTTC. Encoded protein: CASSIALGTSGIENEQFF.

The chain is built from TRBV5-1 and TRBJ2-5, with D unresolved. The CDR3 sequence is 12 residues long. The germline V and J ends were trimmed by 1 base and 5 bases, with 6 bases remaining between them. Germline values: CDR1 SGHRS, CDR2 YFSETQ. The CDR3 region has the DNA TGCGCCAGCAGCTTGTCCAGTGAGACCCAGTACTTC. It translates to CASSLSSETQYF.

The chain links TRBV11-3 to TRBJ2-3, with unresolved D. Germline values: CDR1 SGHNT, CDR2 YENEEA. This CDR3 comprises 13 residues. The V gene lost 1 base and the J gene lost 4 bases, with 6 bases spanning the gap. DNA of the CDR3: TGTGCCAGCAGCTTAGGAGGCCCAGATACGCAGTATTTT. This codes for CASSLGGPDTQYF.

V usage is TRBV5-4 and J usage is TRBJ1-2; no clear D gene. V was clipped by 4 bases and J by 11 bases, with 15 bases between them. The germline V gene has CDR1 SGHNT and CDR2 YYREEE (reference sequence). This CDR3 spans 12 amino acids. The CDR3 region has the DNA TGTGCCAGCAGCCTCCGGGGATTACGATACACCTTC. Its translation is CASSLRGLRYTF.

The chain uses TRBV18 and TRBJ1-1; D remains ambiguous. The CDR3 consists of 15 residues. In germline, CDR1 is KGHSH, CDR2 LQKENI. Trimming removed 0 bases from V and 0 bases from J, with 8 bases in between. As DNA, the CDR3 is TGTGCCAGCTCACCACCGAAAGCAATGAACACTGAAGCTTTCTTT. Protein sequence: CASSPPKAMNTEAFF.

This chain uses TRBV4-2 with TRBJ2-5; D is uncertain. V lost 1 base and J lost 4, with 10 bases in between. In germline, CDR1 is LGHNA, CDR2 YNFKEQ. This CDR3 is built from 14 residues. The CDR3 DNA reads as TGTGCCAGCAGCCAAGGGGTGGGCGCAGAGACCCAGTACTTC. Translation: CASSQGVGAETQYF.

This chain uses TRBV7-7 with TRBJ2-7; the D gene is possibly TRBD2 (6 bases). From germline, CDR1 is SSHAT and CDR2 FNYEAQ (reference sequence). The CDR3 extends over 15 amino acids. V lost 4 bases to trimming and J lost 4 bases, with 17 bases between them. In DNA form, the CDR3 reads TGTGCCAGCAGCTCCCGCCCGGGGAGGAGGTACGAGCAGTACTTC. Translating gives CASSSRPGRRYEQYF.

The rearrangement joins TRBV29-1 to TRBJ1-4, with D possibly matching TRBD1 (5 bases). There are 15 residues in the CDR3. Trimming cost V 5 bases and J 8 bases, with 21 bases left between them. Germline V gives CDR1 SQVTM, CDR2 ANQGSEA. In DNA, the CDR3 is TGCAGCGTTAGCGGAAGGGGCTCAAGTGGGGAAAAACTGTTTTTT. This encodes CSVSGRGSSGEKLFF.